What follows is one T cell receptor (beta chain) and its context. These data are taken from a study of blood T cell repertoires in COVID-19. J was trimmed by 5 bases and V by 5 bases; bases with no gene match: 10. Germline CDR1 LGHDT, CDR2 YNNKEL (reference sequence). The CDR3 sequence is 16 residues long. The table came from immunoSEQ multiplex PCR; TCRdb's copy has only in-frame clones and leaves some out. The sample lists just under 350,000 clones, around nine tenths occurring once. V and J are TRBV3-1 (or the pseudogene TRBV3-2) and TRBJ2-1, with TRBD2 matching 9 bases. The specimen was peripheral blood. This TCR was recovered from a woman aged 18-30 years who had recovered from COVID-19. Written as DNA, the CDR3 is TGTGCCAGCAGCAGTAGAACGGGACTAGCAAACAATGAGCAGTTCTTC. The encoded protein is CASSSRTGLANNEQFF.